This T cell receptor (beta chain) was sequenced for a study of healthy donors' naive CD4 and CD8 T cells (dated by TCRdb to 2013 to 2016). In the study overall: Donors were selected to cover three age groups (20-25, 40-50 and 60-70 years, roughly 6 each), with a mean age of roughly 44, and half of the donors were female. Donors were HLA-typed by sequencing at HLA-A, -B, -C, -DRB1, -DQB1 and -DPB1 using the SBTexcellerator protocol, an ABI3130xl analyzer and SBTengine software. The peripheral blood mononuclear cells came from about 18 individuals who were healthy and unrelated. For TCR alpha, a new primer set covering all functional IMGT alpha gene variants was designed, and the rest of the protocol matched the beta-chain workflow. Rearranged TCR alpha and beta chains from naive CD4+ and CD8+ T cells were sequenced in the study to test how TCR variation relates to lineage commitment. Results the study describes overall, beyond this receptor: In both chains, CD4+ lineage was associated with a positively charged CDR3 and CD8+ lineage with a negatively charged CDR3. Bias between naive CD4+ and CD8+ cells was reportedly observed for most V and J gene segments, consistently across donors and independently of HLA genotype. V genes, J genes and CDR3 charge together appeared to explain roughly 14% of CD4/CD8 propensity variance, in a largely additive manner. Possible repertoire bias from homeostatic proliferation of naive T cells was not directly addressed. Because alpha and beta chains were sequenced in bulk and could not be paired, combined chain effects were not evaluated.

CDR1 MNHEY and CDR2 SVGAGI are derived from the germline V gene. Germline trimming: 4 bases from V, 6 bases from J; junction bases outside gene matches: 6. Measured from the cysteine to the phenylalanine, the CDR3 is 14 residues long. Of all the DNA, just the CDR3 is kept, 42 bases in frame from base 1. A single count supports this clonotype. Its antigen is still unknown. Base qualities were left out, and no much larger clone turns up one base away. A single read is weak support. Cells with a CD4+CD8-CD45RO-CD45RA+ profile were isolated by FACS and defined as naive CD4+ T cells, and those with a CD8+CD4-CD45RA+CD27bright profile were defined as naive CD8+ T cells. Antibodies against CD4 (RPA-T4), CD8 (SK1), CD27 (O323), CD45RA (HI100) and CD45RO (UCHL1) were used for sorting. The instrument given in TCRdb is 454 GS FLX Titanium. A previously published linear amplification protocol was used to build the TCR libraries, starting from 400 to 500 ng of total RNA. Sequencing was performed on the Roche/454 Genome Sequencer with Titanium chemistry. The authors processed their data as follows. A total of roughly 80,000 rearranged TCR alpha transcripts were sequenced from several of the healthy donors. Duplicate transcripts were removed, and each unique TCR clonotype was defined by its CDR3 junction following IMGT nomenclature. Using logistic regression in R 2.13.0, the researchers modeled CD4 versus CD8 status as a function of V and J genes, with an adjustment for donor effects and a Bonferroni correction for multiple testing. TCRdb reworked the public reads: Q25 trimming with fastp, MiXCR clone assembly, productive beta chains retained. Under each unique CDR3 protein, matching rows form one entry showing the most common genes and DNA. These V and J calls are TCRdb output, not the study's own analysis. In all, the sample holds around 200,000 distinct CDR3 sequences, and over 60% of those were seen once. The ten largest clones take up roughly 2.3% of the sample.

This TCR derives from a pool of human donors in good health; the sample pools cells from several healthy donors. The sequenced material came from naive CD4+ and CD8+ T cells sorted from blood, pooled from several donors. This specimen's cell subset or site label, interpreted: FACS-sorted naive CD4+ (CD45RO-CD45RA+) and naive CD8+ (CD45RA+CD27bright) T cells. The chain employs TRBV6-5 and TRBJ2-4; 7 middle bases align to TRBD1. Read as DNA, the sequence is TGTGCCAGCAGTTCACAGGGGTATGGAAACATTCAGTACTTC. This yields the protein CASSSQGYGNIQYF.